These T cell receptor beta chains were read from a single sample in a study of early T cells in non-severe SARS-CoV-2 infection. TCRdb itself ran the 5' RACE reads through MiXCR, one entry per CDR3 protein. The sample gives about 110,000 distinct CDR3 sequences, roughly 12% of which show up once; 3% to 4.5% is in the top ten. This specimen was whole blood, taken at baseline. These TCRs come from an adult who was a healthcare worker with PCR-confirmed SARS-CoV-2 infection or an uninfected control (not recorded which). Both conserved end residues are part of each CDR3. A D gene is named only where the DNA matches it firmly. Rows may omit the clone size; those that give it use once, few, many or a size class.

clone_size	d_call	v_call	j_call	cdr3_aa	cdr3_nt
many	NA	TRBV7-6	TRBJ2-7	CASSRLTGKIYEQYF	TGTGCCAGCAGTCGTCTCACAGGGAAGATCTACGAGCAGTACTTC
many	NA	TRBV7-2	TRBJ2-1	CASSFVGGGRSYNEQFF	TGTGCCAGCAGCTTTGTCGGCGGGGGCCGCTCCTACAATGAGCAGTTCTTC
few	NA	TRBV20-1	TRBJ1-4	CSARGRNPTTNEKLFF	TGCAGTGCTAGAGGCCGGAACCCCACAACTAATGAAAAACTGTTTTTT
many	TRBD2	TRBV2	TRBJ2-1	CASSATSGPYNEQFF	TGTGCCAGCAGCGCGACTAGCGGACCCTACAATGAGCAGTTCTTC
NA	NA	TRBV11-2	TRBJ2-7	CASSFLISGDDEQYF	TGTGCCAGCAGCTTCCTCATTTCGGGGGACGACGAGCAGTACTTC
few	NA	TRBV7-3	TRBJ1-2	CASSGQPGYGYTF	TGTGCCAGCAGCGGACAACCAGGCTATGGCTACACCTTC
NA	TRBD2	TRBV11-2	TRBJ2-3	CASSPTLLAGDTQYF	TGTGCCAGCAGCCCTACGTTACTAGCGGGAGATACGCAGTATTTT
many	NA	TRBV29-1	TRBJ1-1	CSVGDSGSMNTEAFF	TGCAGCGTTGGGGATTCGGGATCCATGAACACTGAAGCTTTCTTT
NA	NA	TRBV4-1	TRBJ1-1	CASSQDGTRAFF	TGCGCCAGCAGCCAAGATGGGACTCGGGCTTTCTTT
NA	TRBD1	TRBV4-2	TRBJ1-2	CASSPGQGDYGYTF	TGTGCCAGCAGCCCTGGACAGGGGGACTATGGCTACACCTTC
few	NA	TRBV12-3/TRBV12-4	TRBJ2-4	CASSFGTAKNIQYF	TGTGCCAGCAGTTTCGGGACAGCCAAAAACATTCAGTACTTC
many	TRBD1	TRBV12-3/TRBV12-4	TRBJ2-1	CASSGVNQGAAEQFF	TGTGCCAGCAGTGGGGTCAACCAGGGGGCTGCTGAGCAGTTCTTC
NA	TRBD2	TRBV6-5	TRBJ2-1	CASSYGTGGGNEQFF	TGTGCCAGCAGTTACGGAACGGGAGGGGGGAATGAGCAGTTCTTC
few	NA	TRBV7-2	TRBJ2-3	CASSLGTLLTDTQYF	TGTGCCAGCAGCTTAGGTACATTACTAACAGATACGCAGTATTTT
NA	TRBD1	TRBV29-1	TRBJ2-3	CSVEGDRDTDTQYF	TGCAGCGTCGAAGGGGACAGGGACACAGATACGCAGTATTTT
few	TRBD1	TRBV7-2	TRBJ1-2	CASSLDRGHSYGYTF	TGTGCCAGCAGCTTAGACAGGGGGCATAGCTATGGCTACACCTTC
many	NA	TRBV9	TRBJ1-2	CASSPLTF	TGTGCCAGCAGCCCCCTCACCTTC
few	NA	TRBV10-1	TRBJ2-1	CASGPSKGYNEQFF	TGCGCCAGCGGTCCCTCAAAGGGGTACAATGAGCAGTTCTTC
few	NA	TRBV5-1	TRBJ1-1	CASSLASFRTEAFF	TGCGCCAGCAGCTTGGCTAGTTTTCGGACTGAAGCTTTCTTT
few	TRBD2	TRBV20-1	TRBJ2-3	CSATVPYLAGVADTQYF	TGCAGTGCTACCGTCCCATATCTAGCGGGGGTAGCAGATACGCAGTATTTT
few	NA	TRBV4-1	TRBJ1-2	CASSQDTGPGYTF	TGCGCCAGCAGCCAAGACACAGGGCCTGGCTACACCTTC
NA	TRBD2	TRBV7-3	TRBJ2-3	CASSRTSGSWDTQYF	TGTGCCAGCAGCCGGACTAGCGGGTCCTGGGATACGCAGTATTTT
few	TRBD2	TRBV9	TRBJ2-7	CASSPRGEGLYEQYF	TGTGCCAGCAGCCCCCGGGGGGAGGGCCTGTACGAGCAGTACTTC
many	TRBD1	TRBV2	TRBJ1-2	CASSTGQGDYGYTF	TGTGCCAGCAGTACGGGACAGGGGGACTATGGCTACACCTTC
NA	NA	TRBV9	TRBJ2-1	CASSPGRRYNEQFF	TGTGCCAGCAGCCCGGGACGCCGCTACAATGAGCAGTTCTTC
NA	TRBD2	TRBV20-1	TRBJ2-7	CSARPSGSSYEQYF	TGCAGTGCTAGGCCTAGCGGGAGCTCCTACGAGCAGTACTTC
few	NA	TRBV6-2/TRBV6-3	TRBJ2-7	CASSHAVYEQYF	TGTGCCAGCAGCCACGCAGTTTACGAGCAGTACTTC
few	NA	TRBV6-2/TRBV6-3	TRBJ1-4	CASSYGESPWSEKLFF	TGTGCCAGCAGTTACGGGGAAAGCCCATGGAGTGAAAAACTGTTTTTT
once	NA	TRBV20-1	TRBJ2-7	CSAVLGSSYEQYF	TGCAGTGCTGTCCTGGGCTCATCCTACGAGCAGTACTTC
NA	TRBD2	TRBV7-3	TRBJ2-4	CASSLTSGNIQYF	TGTGCCAGCAGCTTGACTAGCGGAAACATTCAGTACTTC
few	NA	TRBV7-2	TRBJ2-2	CASSFSRRVDTGELFF	TGTGCCAGCAGCTTCTCCAGGAGGGTAGACACCGGGGAGCTGTTTTTT
few	NA	TRBV18	TRBJ1-1	CASSPVSGMNTEAFF	TGTGCCAGCTCACCCGTTTCAGGGATGAACACTGAAGCTTTCTTT
many	NA	TRBV7-9	TRBJ1-1	CASSLTDNTEAFF	TGTGCCAGCAGCTTGACAGATAACACTGAAGCTTTCTTT
NA	NA	TRBV29-1	TRBJ2-3	CSANQGDTQYF	TGCAGCGCCAACCAGGGTGATACGCAGTATTTT
few	NA	TRBV7-9	TRBJ2-5	CASRSQGGETQYF	TGTGCCAGCAGATCTCAGGGGGGCGAGACCCAGTACTTC
NA	NA	TRBV10-3	TRBJ2-7	CAISEPGHNYEQYF	TGTGCCATCAGTGAGCCCGGACACAACTACGAGCAGTACTTC
many	TRBD1	TRBV5-6	TRBJ1-2	CASSLWQGASYTF	TGTGCCAGCAGCTTGTGGCAGGGGGCCAGCTACACCTTC
few	NA	TRBV5-1	TRBJ2-1	CASSSSLADEQFF	TGCGCCAGCAGCTCGTCACTAGCCGATGAGCAGTTCTTC
many	TRBD1	TRBV5-5	TRBJ1-5	CASSGTGGSQPQHF	TGTGCCAGCAGCGGCACAGGGGGCAGTCAGCCCCAGCATTTT
few	TRBD1	TRBV29-1	TRBJ1-1	CSGTGTENTEAFF	TGCAGCGGTACCGGGACAGAGAACACTGAAGCTTTCTTT
many	NA	TRBV18	TRBJ1-1	CASSPPRALNTEAFF	TGTGCCAGCTCACCTCCCCGGGCCTTGAACACTGAAGCTTTCTTT
NA	NA	TRBV19	TRBJ1-1	CASSKSLKNTEAFF	TGTGCCAGTAGTAAAAGCCTCAAGAACACTGAAGCTTTCTTT
few	NA	TRBV9	TRBJ2-3	CASSPRQEPTDTQYF	TGTGCCAGCTCCCCTCGACAGGAACCCACAGATACGCAGTATTTT
NA	NA	TRBV11-2	TRBJ1-3	CASSLALYSGNTIYF	TGTGCCAGCAGCTTAGCTCTATACTCTGGAAACACCATATATTTT
NA	TRBD2	TRBV20-1	TRBJ2-7	CSASGGLAGGRSYEQYF	TGCAGTGCTAGTGGCGGACTAGCGGGAGGTCGGTCCTACGAGCAGTACTTC
NA	NA	TRBV2	TRBJ1-3	CASRGRILSGNTIYF	TGTGCCAGCAGGGGCAGGATCCTCTCTGGAAACACCATATATTTT